This T cell receptor beta chain is drawn from a study of early T cells in non-severe SARS-CoV-2 infection. Study context: Bulk RNA from unsorted whole blood was sequenced; chains were unpaired. Notes on the study in general: A preference for anti-spike CD8 responses marked VDJdb matching, which missed private and CD4 specificities.

Germline values: CDR1 SGHAT, CDR2 FQNNGV. This CDR3 is built from 15 residues. V trimming: 5 bases; J trimming: 5 bases; junction bases outside the gene matches: 9. Unique molecular identifiers were added to individual cDNA molecules. Each CDR3 protein is one row after TCRdb ran MiXCR on the 5' RACE reads. The sample carries approximately 70,000 distinct CDR3 sequences, approximately 15% recorded once. This clonotype came up many times. Its antigen is unknown. This clonotype originated in an adult who was a healthcare worker with PCR-confirmed SARS-CoV-2 infection or an uninfected control (not recorded which). The chain joins TRBV11-2 to TRBJ2-3; 8 bases match TRBD1. The specimen was whole blood. The CDR3, as DNA: TGTGCCAGCAGCCACCGACAGGGGCTCGGAGATACGCAGTATTTT. Its protein product is CASSHRQGLGDTQYF. The whole variable domain, filled in from reference TRBV11-2 and TRBJ2-3, reads EAGVAQSPRYKIIEKRQSVAFWCNPISGHATLYWYQQILGQGPKLLIQFQNNGVVDDSQLPKDRFSAERLKGVDSTLKIQPAKLEDSAVYLCASSHRQGLGDTQYFGPGTRLTVL.